Sequencing of this TCR beta chain was carried out in a study of T cell responses to AZD1222 COVID-19 vaccine (TCRdb year 2021). The study in broad terms: AZD1222 recipients with second doses at about 4 weeks or about 12 weeks were pooled, because spike-specific TCR depth and breadth did not differ between schedules. Enrollment into the trials was organized by age into subgroups of 18-55, 56-69 and 70-plus years, and those subgroups contained roughly 160, 29 and 62 TCR-sequenced participants, respectively. A total of just over 230 trial participants underwent TCR sequencing, of whom some 200 had received two doses of AZD1222 and 26 had received two doses of the MenACWY control vaccine.

General study outcomes and caveats: Most participants were white British and females outnumbered males, and the authors suggested that clonal diversity may have been underestimated. Because no samples from the day 14 peak response were available, repertoires could be characterized only after the peak T cell response. In the small 56-69-year group, the increase in depth fell short of significance, most likely because of low power. The vaccine-associated CD4 TCRs covered the entire spike protein, and the dominant responses fell in regions 160-218 and 743-854. Conclusions about previously exposed vaccinees were limited because only 5 or 6 AZD1222 recipients were SARS-CoV-2 seropositive at baseline. Spike-specific TCR breadth and depth rose significantly after two AZD1222 doses compared with day 0 and with MenACWY recipients. Nearly half of unique spike-specific TCRs reportedly recognized epitopes outside regions mutated in the B.1.351 and B.1.1.7 variants.

The CDR3 regions of human TCRbeta chains were analyzed by immunosequencing. Concerning the study's data processing: TCRs in the repertoires were matched against a reference library of SARS-CoV-2-specific TCRs that had been generated with the MIRA antigen-specificity platform. Breadth was defined as the fraction of unique TCRs that were SARS-CoV-2-associated, and depth was defined as the fraction of total T cells that were SARS-CoV-2-associated. Each spike-specific TCR was assigned to its reactive spike region and to a CD4 or CD8 class using the MIRA data. Log10-transformed breadth and depth values were compared by one-way ANOVA with Sidak's multiple comparisons tests. TCRdb took this table from immuneACCESS and kept in-frame rearrangements with V and J called. Such tables lack part of the clones; where checked against another copy, unresolved V genes explain under half of the gap, and the rest is unexplained. That table gives V, J and clone size, and the DNA gave D and trimming. Present in this sample are fewer than 110,000 clones, 85% to 90% of which were seen just once. Clones ranked in the top ten supply approximately 1.5% of the sample.

The time point label, as the study defines it: baseline before first vaccination. Vaccinee samples were obtained from the UK trials COV001 and COV002, which included a single-blind randomized controlled phase 2/3 trial of AZD1222 (ChAdOx1 nCoV-19) in healthy adults. For TCRbeta chain sequencing, PBMC samples were collected from trial participants at day 0 and at day 28 after the second dose. To note about this clone: Its specific antigen is unknown. Base qualities are not at hand, and no much larger clone is one base apart.

CDR1 is given as MNHEY and CDR2 as SMNVEV, both from the germline V gene (reference sequence). V loses 0 bases, J loses 3 bases, and the germline ends lie 9 bases apart. The CDR3, from cysteine to phenylalanine, totals 14 residues. The CDR3 DNA has 42 bases and is translated from base 1. The chain uses TRBV27 and TRBJ2-7; too little of a D gene remains to name it. This TCR was sampled from an adult in good health. The material sequenced was peripheral blood, taken on day 0 of AZD1222 vaccination. The CDR3 corresponds to CASSLSQRVYEQYF. The bases are TGTGCCAGCAGTTTATCACAGAGAGTCTACGAGCAGTACTTC.